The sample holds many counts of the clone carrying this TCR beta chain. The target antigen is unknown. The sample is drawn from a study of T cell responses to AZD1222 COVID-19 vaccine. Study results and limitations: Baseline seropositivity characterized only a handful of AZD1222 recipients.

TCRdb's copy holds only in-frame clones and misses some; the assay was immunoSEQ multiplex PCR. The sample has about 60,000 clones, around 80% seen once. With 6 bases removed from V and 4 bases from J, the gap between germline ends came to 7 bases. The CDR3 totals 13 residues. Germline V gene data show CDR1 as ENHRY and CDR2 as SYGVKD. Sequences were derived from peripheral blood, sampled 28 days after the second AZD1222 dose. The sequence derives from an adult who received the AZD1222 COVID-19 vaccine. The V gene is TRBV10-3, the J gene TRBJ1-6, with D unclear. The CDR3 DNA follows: TGTGCCATCAGCGCACAGTATAATTCACCCCTCCACTTT. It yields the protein CAISAQYNSPLHF.